This TCR beta chain was captured in a study of T-cell reconstitution after alpha-beta-depleted transplantation in children. Whole-study findings and limits: Expanded clones from the graft, numbering several hundred, reportedly supplied alpha-beta T cells about two months after transplant. Day-60 TCRbeta diversity that was high in some patients was derived from surviving recipient T cells and thymic progenitors. A year post-transplant, T-cell counts and diversity derived mostly from newly produced T cells.

The CDR3 covers 16 residues. With 5 bases clipped from V and 1 base from J, the junction kept 9 bases outside the gene matches. CDR1 and CDR2 (germline): SGHAT, FQNNGV. Concerning this clonotype itself: Its specificity is not known.

For TCRbeta, the library was prepared with unique molecular identifiers. A single record per CDR3 protein comes from TCRdb applying MiXCR to the PCR reads. This table has about 300,000 distinct CDR3 sequences, 7.5% to 9% appearing once. The chain is built from TRBV11-2 and TRBJ2-3; 7 bases map to TRBD1. The source material was peripheral blood, sampled 360 days after TCRalphabeta/CD19-depleted stem cell transplant. The TCR sequence derives from a female patient between 2 and 15 years old who had a stem cell transplant for Fanconi anemia, so the T cells may come from the graft donor. The DNA for the CDR3 is TGTGCCAGCAGCATACGTTTAGGACAGGGCACAGATACGCAGTATTTT. The encoded protein is CASSIRLGQGTDTQYF.